This T cell receptor (beta chain) derives from a study of cytomegalovirus exposure and HLA in healthy donors. Study-level background: Out of approximately 170 million T cells, an earlier analysis found over 90 million unique TCR beta sequences in total.

Study-wide results and limits: The HLA-A and HLA-B alleles of most subjects were reportedly predicted accurately from TCR beta sequences. The authors listed approximately 150 TCR beta chains as cytomegalovirus-associated. Fewer N-insertions than the roughly 670-donor mean were reportedly shown by an Asian-associated ancestry cluster in a later analysis.

A remark on this clone: What it recognizes is unknown.

The CDR3 is 16 residues long. Trimming stripped 5 bases from V and 3 bases from J, with 19 bases between. Both 60 Vbeta primers and 13 Jbeta primers went into the PCR. Generated by immunoSEQ multiplex PCR, the TCRdb table keeps only in-frame clones and is missing some. The sample records about 120,000 clones, about 80% being singletons. V usage is TRBV23-1 and J usage is TRBJ1-2; tentatively, D is TRBD1 (6 bases). TRBV23-1 is reported as an ORF; its role is uncertain. The sequence was collected from a woman in her 40s in good health and CMV-seropositive. The sample was PBMCs. This CDR3 reads CASSVPHRVGDYGYTF. The CDR3 nucleotides are TGCGCCAGCAGTGTACCTCACAGGGTTGGCGACTATGGCTACACCTTC.